The 10 T cell receptor beta chains reported below all come from one sample, sequenced in a study of neoadjuvant nivolumab and ipilimumab in lung cancer. Repertoires were generated with immunoSEQ multiplex PCR, while TCRdb's copy carries only in-frame clones and drops some. Here the sample spans about 3,300 clones, about 87% being singletons. The sequencing here drew on tumor tissue, taken after neoadjuvant nivolumab, alone or with ipilimumab, at or shortly before surgery. These receptors were obtained from an adult with non-small cell lung cancer.

J is TRBJ1-2 and V is TRBV19; TRBD1 matches 8 bases. This CDR3 contains 15 residues. Germline V CDR1 and CDR2: LNHDA, SQIVND (reference sequence). V shed 3 bases, J shed 8 bases, and the junction held 11 bases outside the gene matches. For the CDR3, the DNA is TGTGCCAGTAGTATGTCCAGGGGGCAGTTTGGGGGCTACACCTTC. Its protein is CASSMSRGQFGGYTF. Variable domain in full (rest from reference TRBV19 and TRBJ1-2): DGGITQSPKYLFRKEGQNVTLSCEQNLNHDAMYWYRQDPGQGLRLIYYSQIVNDFQKGDIAEGYSVSREKKESFPLTVTSAQKNPTAFYLCASSMSRGQFGGYTFGSGTRLTVV.

This chain links TRBV6-5 with TRBJ1-2; D is unresolved. The CDR3 contains 14 residues. CDR1 and CDR2 from the germline V gene are MNHEY and SVGAGI. V dropped 0 bases and J dropped 6 bases, with 11 bases sitting between them. The CDR3 region is CASSYSNSGNGYTF. CDR3 nucleotides: TGTGCCAGCAGTTACTCGAATTCGGGGAATGGCTACACCTTC.

The chain employs TRBV27 and TRBJ2-3; D is possibly TRBD2 (6 bases). Germline V gives CDR1 MNHEY, CDR2 SMNVEV (reference sequence). Trimming pared 7 bases from V and 5 bases from J, leaving 13 bases between. This CDR3 contains 13 residues. The DNA for the CDR3 is TGTGCCAGCATGCCCGGCGGGGTAGATACGCAGTATTTT. Translation: CASMPGGVDTQYF.

CDR3: CASSYWGGRDTQYF. CDR3 nucleotide sequence: TGTGCCAGCAGTTACTGGGGAGGGCGGGATACGCAGTATTTT. The chain carries TRBV6-5 and TRBJ2-3; 7 nucleotides line up with TRBD2. V was pared by 1 base and J by 6 bases, with 4 bases of the junction left unmatched. In germline, CDR1 is MNHEY, CDR2 SVGAGI. CDR3 length: 14 amino acids.

The chain recombines TRBV5-1 with TRBJ2-2; TRBD1 agrees at 8 bases. This CDR3 contains 16 residues. Germline V gives CDR1 SGHRS, CDR2 YFSETQ. With V trimmed by 5 bases and J by 2 bases, 8 bases remained unmatched. CDR3 bases: TGCGCCAGCAGTCAGGACAGGGTTGGAAACACCGGGGAGCTGTTTTTT. It is translated as CASSQDRVGNTGELFF.

A remark on this clone: One junction end does not reproduce the germline sequence, and a read error may be involved. V gene TRBV7-7 combines with J gene TRBJ1-2; no clear D gene. This CDR3 is built from 13 residues. CDR1 is SSHAT and CDR2 is FNYEAQ in the germline V gene (reference sequence). CDR3 sequence (DNA): TGTGCTAGCAGGCAAAAACGGGTCTATGGCTACACCTTC. Translation: CASRQKRVYGYTF.

J is TRBJ2-5 and V is TRBV5-1; 8 bases fit TRBD1. The V and J ends lost 4 bases and 7 bases, in that order; junction bases with no gene match: 9. Germline assignment: CDR1 SGHRS and CDR2 YFSETQ. The CDR3 is 14 residues long. CDR3 nucleotides: TGCGCCAGCAGCCCTGGACAGGGCTCTGGGACCCAGTACTTC. This encodes CASSPGQGSGTQYF.

The chain links TRBV19 to TRBJ1-1, with 12 nucleotides matching TRBD1. The CDR3 has 16 amino acids. V lost 6 bases, J lost 4 bases, and 9 bases stayed unmatched. Germline lookup yields CDR1 LNHDA and CDR2 SQIVND (reference sequence). CDR3 region: CASRGDRGLSSTEAFF. The CDR3 DNA reads as TGTGCCAGTAGAGGGGACAGGGGGCTTAGTAGCACTGAAGCTTTCTTT.

The chain has TRBV19 and TRBJ1-1, with 9 positions matching TRBD1. Looked up from germline, CDR1 is LNHDA and CDR2 is SQIVND (reference sequence). V gave up 7 bases and J gave up 6 bases; unmatched junction bases: 9. There are 14 residues in the CDR3. For the CDR3, the DNA is TGTGCCAGTAACAACAGGGGGCTCTCCCCTGAAGCTTTCTTT. Amino acids: CASNNRGLSPEAFF.

V usage is TRBV13 and J usage is TRBJ2-5; 8 bases match TRBD1. With V trimmed by 8 bases and J by 5 bases, 13 bases remained unmatched. CDR1 is PRHDT, CDR2 FYEKMQ, per germline (reference sequence). The CDR3 extends over 15 amino acids. DNA of the CDR3: TGTGCCAGCGAAGCCAGGGGGCTTTCTGGGGAGACCCAGTACTTC. Its protein is CASEARGLSGETQYF.